This TCR beta chain appears in the sequencing data of a study of CD8+CD57+ T cells in acquired aplastic anemia. Both TCR beta VDJ combination and CDR3 sequence profiling were carried out. Genomic DNA was the template for this profiling. Via MiXCR, TCRdb re-called the reads, giving one row per CDR3 protein. Of over 250,000 distinct CDR3 sequences in the sample, 45% to 65% were seen once. All sequencing subjects had displayed CD8+CD57+ cell expansion on flow cytometry. Sequencing was carried out using sorted CD4+, CD8+, or CD8+CD57+ T cells (not recorded which) from PBMCs. This receptor was identified in a human donor with aplastic anemia.

The CDR3 bases are TGCAGCGTCGGGACAGGGGGCTCATCCTACGAGCAGTACTTC. The encoded protein is CSVGTGGSSYEQYF. The chain links TRBV29-1 to TRBJ2-7, with TRBD1 matching 12 bases. V gave up 6 bases and J gave up 1 base; unmatched junction bases: 4. The CDR3 runs 14 residues. The V gene's germline CDR1 is SQVTM and CDR2 ANQGSEA.